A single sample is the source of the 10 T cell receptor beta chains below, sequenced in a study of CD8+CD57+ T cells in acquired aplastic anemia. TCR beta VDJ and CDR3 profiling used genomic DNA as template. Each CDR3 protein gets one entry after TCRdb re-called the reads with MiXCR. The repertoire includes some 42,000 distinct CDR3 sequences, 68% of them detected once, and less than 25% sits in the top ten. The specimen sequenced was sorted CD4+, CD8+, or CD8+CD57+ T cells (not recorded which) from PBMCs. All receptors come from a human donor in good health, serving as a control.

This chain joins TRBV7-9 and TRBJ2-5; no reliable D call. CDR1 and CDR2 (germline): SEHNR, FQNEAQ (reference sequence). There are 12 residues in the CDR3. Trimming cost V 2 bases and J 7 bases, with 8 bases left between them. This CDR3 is CASSLMGGTQYF. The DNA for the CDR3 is TGTGCCAGCAGCTTAATGGGTGGGACCCAGTACTTC.

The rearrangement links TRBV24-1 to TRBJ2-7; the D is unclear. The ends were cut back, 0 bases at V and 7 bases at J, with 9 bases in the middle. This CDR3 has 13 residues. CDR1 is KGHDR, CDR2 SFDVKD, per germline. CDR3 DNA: TGTGCCACCAGTGATTTGACCGGAAAAGAGCAGTACTTC. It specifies CATSDLTGKEQYF.

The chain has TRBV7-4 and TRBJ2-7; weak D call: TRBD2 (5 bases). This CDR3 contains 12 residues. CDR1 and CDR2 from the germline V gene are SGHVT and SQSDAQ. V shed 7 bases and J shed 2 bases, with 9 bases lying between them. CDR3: CASTGNPYEQYF. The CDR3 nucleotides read TGTGCCAGCACCGGGAACCCCTACGAGCAGTACTTC.

CDR3 sequence reads: CSAYDRVGTEAFF. DNA of the CDR3: TGCAGTGCCTACGACAGGGTAGGTACTGAAGCTTTCTTT. J is TRBJ1-1 and V is TRBV20-1; 7 positions agree with TRBD1. This CDR3 has 13 residues. Germline V gene lookup returns CDR1 DFQATT and CDR2 SNEGSKA (reference sequence). V shed 6 bases, J shed 5 bases, and the junction held 9 bases outside the gene matches.

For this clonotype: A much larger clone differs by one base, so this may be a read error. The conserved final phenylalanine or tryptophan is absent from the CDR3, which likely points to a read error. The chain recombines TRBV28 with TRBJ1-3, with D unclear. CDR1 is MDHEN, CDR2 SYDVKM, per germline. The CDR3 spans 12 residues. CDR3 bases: TGTGCGGTGGGGTCCGACGAAAACACCATATATCTT. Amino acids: CAVGSDENTIYL.

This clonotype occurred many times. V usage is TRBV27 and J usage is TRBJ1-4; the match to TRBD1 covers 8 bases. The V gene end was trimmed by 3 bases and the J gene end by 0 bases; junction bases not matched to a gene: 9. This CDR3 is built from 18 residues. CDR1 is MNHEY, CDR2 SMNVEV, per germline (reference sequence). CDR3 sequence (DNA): TGTGCCAGCAGTTTGCCTACAGGGGGAGTAGCAACTAATGAAAAACTGTTTTTT. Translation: CASSLPTGGVATNEKLFF.

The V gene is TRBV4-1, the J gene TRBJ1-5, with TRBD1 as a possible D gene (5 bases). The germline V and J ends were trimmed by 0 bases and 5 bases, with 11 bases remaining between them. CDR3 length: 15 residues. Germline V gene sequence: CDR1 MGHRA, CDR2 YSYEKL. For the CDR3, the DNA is TGCGCCAGCAGCCAAGAGACGGGGGAGGATCAGCCCCAGCATTTT. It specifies CASSQETGEDQPQHF.

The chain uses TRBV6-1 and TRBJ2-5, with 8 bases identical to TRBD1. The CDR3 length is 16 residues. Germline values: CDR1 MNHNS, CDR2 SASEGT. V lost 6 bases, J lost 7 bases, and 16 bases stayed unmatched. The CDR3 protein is CASRHRGAIDRLTQYF. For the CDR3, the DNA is TGTGCCAGCAGGCACAGGGGGGCGATCGATAGGTTGACCCAGTACTTC.

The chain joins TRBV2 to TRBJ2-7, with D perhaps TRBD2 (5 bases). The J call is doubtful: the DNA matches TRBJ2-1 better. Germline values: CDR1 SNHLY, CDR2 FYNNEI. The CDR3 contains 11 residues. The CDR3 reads CATRGGNEQFF. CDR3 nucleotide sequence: TGTGCCACACGGGGTGGGAATGAGCAGTTCTTC.

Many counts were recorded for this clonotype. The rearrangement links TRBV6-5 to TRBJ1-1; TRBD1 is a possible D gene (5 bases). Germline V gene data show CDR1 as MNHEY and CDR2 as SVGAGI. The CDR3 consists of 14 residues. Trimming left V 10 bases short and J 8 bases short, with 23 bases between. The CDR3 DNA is TGTGCCACCCGAAACCCGCCAGGGCGCCGGGAAGCTTTCTTT. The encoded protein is CATRNPPGRREAFF.